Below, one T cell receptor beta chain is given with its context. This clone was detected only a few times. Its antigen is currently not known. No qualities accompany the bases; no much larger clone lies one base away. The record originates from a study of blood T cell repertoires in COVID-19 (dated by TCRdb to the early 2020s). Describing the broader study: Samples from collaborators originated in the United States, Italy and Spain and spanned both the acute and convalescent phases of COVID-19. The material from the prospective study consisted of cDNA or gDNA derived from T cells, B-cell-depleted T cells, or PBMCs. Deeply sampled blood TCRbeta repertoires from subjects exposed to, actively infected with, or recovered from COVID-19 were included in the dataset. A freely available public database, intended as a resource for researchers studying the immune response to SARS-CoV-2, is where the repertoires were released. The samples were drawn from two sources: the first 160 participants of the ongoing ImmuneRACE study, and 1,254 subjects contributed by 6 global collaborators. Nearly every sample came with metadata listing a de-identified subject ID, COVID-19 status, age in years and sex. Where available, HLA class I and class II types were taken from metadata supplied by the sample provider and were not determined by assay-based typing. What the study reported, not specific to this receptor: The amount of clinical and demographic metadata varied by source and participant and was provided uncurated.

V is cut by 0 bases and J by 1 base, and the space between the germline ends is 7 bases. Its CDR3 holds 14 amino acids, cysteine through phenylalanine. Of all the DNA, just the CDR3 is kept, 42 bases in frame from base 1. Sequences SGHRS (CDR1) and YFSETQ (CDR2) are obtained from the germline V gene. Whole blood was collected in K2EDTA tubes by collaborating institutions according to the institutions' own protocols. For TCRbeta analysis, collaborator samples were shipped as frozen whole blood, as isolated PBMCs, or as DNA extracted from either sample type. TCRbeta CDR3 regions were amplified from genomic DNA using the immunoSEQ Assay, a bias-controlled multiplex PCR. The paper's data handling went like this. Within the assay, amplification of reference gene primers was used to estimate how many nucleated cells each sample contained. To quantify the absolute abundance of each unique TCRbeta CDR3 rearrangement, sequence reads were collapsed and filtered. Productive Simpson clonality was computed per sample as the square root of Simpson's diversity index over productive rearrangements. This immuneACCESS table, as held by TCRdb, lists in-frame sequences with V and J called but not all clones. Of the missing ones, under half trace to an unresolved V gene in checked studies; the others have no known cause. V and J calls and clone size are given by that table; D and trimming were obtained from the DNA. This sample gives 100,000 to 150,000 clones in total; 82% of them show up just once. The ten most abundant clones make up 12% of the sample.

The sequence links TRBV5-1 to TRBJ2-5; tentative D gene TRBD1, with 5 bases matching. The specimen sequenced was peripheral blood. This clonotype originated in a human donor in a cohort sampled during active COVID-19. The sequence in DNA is TGCGCCAGCAGCTTGGTAGGGGTCCAAGAGACCCAGTACTTC. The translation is CASSLVGVQETQYF.